This T cell receptor (beta chain) is drawn from a study of T cell responses to AZD1222 COVID-19 vaccine. Study-level information: Timing groups of about 4 and about 12 weeks for second doses were pooled. Regarding the study as a whole: Just five to seven people given AZD1222 tested seropositive at baseline. Donors skewed white British and female; clonal diversity was possibly underestimated. Targets within unmutated variant regions were reportedly found for nearly half of spike-specific TCRs.

The repertoire was sequenced with immunoSEQ multiplex PCR; TCRdb's copy has only in-frame clones and lacks some. The table has about 200,000 clones, 85% to 95% seen once. To note about this clone: Its antigen is unidentified.

The sample here was peripheral blood, taken on day 0 of AZD1222 vaccination. The clonotype originates from an adult in good health.

The CDR3 bases are TGTGCCAGCAGTCCCTGGGACAGGGGGGCATCTGGCTACACCTTC. Protein: CASSPWDRGASGYTF. The V gene is TRBV27, the J gene TRBJ1-2, with TRBD1 matching over 11 bases. There are 15 residues in the CDR3. Trimming cost V 5 bases and J 7 bases; bases outside gene matches: 9. The germline CDR1 and CDR2 sequences are MNHEY and SMNVEV (reference sequence).